The 30 T cell receptor beta chains reported below all come from one sample, sequenced in a study of identical twins. TCRdb redid the calling of the 5' RACE reads with MiXCR, one entry per CDR3 protein. The table has hundreds of thousands of distinct CDR3 sequences, less than 10% seen once. This same sample was also part of a study on yellow fever vaccine responses in identical twins.

Sequenced sample: PBMCs. The receptors were gathered from a woman aged 18-29 years in good health.

This clonotype has a handful of counts. The rearrangement joins TRBV2 to TRBJ2-7, with TRBD1 identical over 7 bases. Germline CDR1 reads SNHLY; CDR2 reads FYNNEI. This CDR3 is built from 14 residues. The junction had 5 bases not matched to a gene; V was cut back by 4 bases and J by 2 bases. The CDR3: CASSGAGGTYEQYF. CDR3 DNA: TGTGCCAGCAGTGGGGCAGGGGGAACCTACGAGCAGTACTTC.

This clonotype occurred a few times. This chain uses TRBV5-1 with TRBJ1-2; D may be TRBD1 (6 bases). The ends were cut back, 4 bases at V and 5 bases at J, with 18 bases in the middle. Germline CDR1 reads SGHRS; CDR2 reads YFSETQ. CDR3 length: 15 amino acids. For the CDR3, the DNA is TGCGCCAGCAGCCCTGATGGGGGGGCCCGGTATGGCTACACCTTC. It specifies CASSPDGGARYGYTF.

This clonotype showed up just a few times. The rearrangement uses TRBV27 and TRBJ2-1, with 10 bases identical to TRBD2. CDR1 is MNHEY and CDR2 is SMNVEV in the germline V gene (reference sequence). This CDR3 has 16 residues. Trimming took 7 bases from V and 5 from J; bases not matched to a gene: 11. The chain's CDR3 is CASKLLAGEQNNEQFF. In DNA, the CDR3 is TGTGCCAGCAAGCTCCTAGCGGGAGAACAAAACAATGAGCAGTTCTTC.

This clonotype has just a few counts. The genes are TRBV5-1 and TRBJ1-1, with 7 bases that match TRBD1. V lost 0 bases, J lost 0 bases, and 11 bases stayed unmatched. The V gene's germline CDR1 is SGHRS and CDR2 YFSETQ. There are 18 residues in the CDR3. The CDR3 DNA follows: TGCGCCAGCAGCTTGGGGGGGGACAGCCCCGACGTGAACACTGAAGCTTTCTTT. This encodes CASSLGGDSPDVNTEAFF.

V and J are TRBV20-1 and TRBJ2-5; 9 nucleotides align to TRBD2. The CDR3 has 18 residues. V lost 6 bases and J lost 2; bases outside the gene matches: 19. The germline V gene has CDR1 DFQATT and CDR2 SNEGSKA (reference sequence). The CDR3 sequence is CSARGRGGVALGQETQYF. As DNA, the CDR3 is TGCAGTGCCCGGGGTCGCGGGGGGGTCGCCCTAGGACAAGAGACCCAGTACTTC.

The gene calls are TRBV30 and TRBJ2-1; D remains ambiguous. Looked up from germline, CDR1 is GTSNPN and CDR2 is SVGIG (reference sequence). The CDR3 is 13 residues long. Trimming removed 0 bases from V and 6 bases from J, with 9 bases in between. CDR3 DNA sequence: TGTGCCTGGAGTGTATTAGGTCCCAATGAGCAGTTCTTC. Its protein is CAWSVLGPNEQFF.

The table lists this clonotype with many counts. The rearrangement uses TRBV4-1 and TRBJ2-1; D unresolved. V was pared by 6 bases and J by 0 bases, with 12 bases between. The CDR3 covers 15 residues. Germline values: CDR1 MGHRA, CDR2 YSYEKL. The CDR3 DNA reads as TGCGCCAGCAGTCTTACCCGGAACTCCTACAATGAGCAGTTCTTC. It codes for CASSLTRNSYNEQFF.

This clonotype was detected ten times or more. The chain combines TRBV7-2 with TRBJ2-5; D is perhaps TRBD1 or TRBD2 (5 bases each). V was cut by 5 bases and J by 2 bases, with 15 bases left in between. CDR1 is SGHTA, CDR2 FQGNSA, per germline. CDR3 size: 15 residues. In DNA, the CDR3 is TGTGCCAGCAGCCCCATGGGACGGATACAAGAGACCCAGTACTTC. It specifies CASSPMGRIQETQYF.

This clonotype has at least ten counts. V and J are TRBV4-3 and TRBJ2-1, with D perhaps TRBD2 (6 bases). This CDR3 is built from 16 residues. V lost 1 base and J lost 4, with 14 bases in between. CDR1 is LGHNA, CDR2 YSLEER, per germline. The CDR3 region has the DNA TGCGCCAGCAGCCAAGTGGGTAGCGGAGATTACAATGAGCAGTTCTTC. It yields the protein CASSQVGSGDYNEQFF.

In DNA, the CDR3 is TGTGCCACCAGCAGAGGCCGGGACAAATCCTACGAGCAGTACTTC. This sequence encodes CATSRGRDKSYEQYF. The rearrangement uses TRBV15 and TRBJ2-7, with D possibly matching TRBD1 (6 bases). This CDR3 is 15 amino acids long. The germline V and J ends were trimmed by 1 base and 1 base, with 11 bases remaining between them. The V gene's germline CDR1 is LNHNV and CDR2 YYDKDF (reference sequence).

This clonotype was seen many times. The rearrangement links TRBV7-3 to TRBJ2-2; D is uncertain. V shed 5 bases and J shed 15 bases, with 22 bases lying between them. In germline, CDR1 is SGHTA, CDR2 FQGTGA. The CDR3 extends over 14 amino acids. The CDR3 DNA sequence: TGTGCCAGCAGCCCTCCCGGAGACACCGGGCGTTTGTTTTTT. It is translated as CASSPPGDTGRLFF. The full variable domain, rest sourced from reference TRBV7-3 and TRBJ2-2, is GAGVSQTPSNKVTEKGKYVELRCDPISGHTALYWYRQSLGQGPEFLIYFQGTGAADDSGLPNDRFFAVRPEGSVSTLKIQRTERGDSAVYLCASSPPGDTGRLFFGEGSRLTVL.

This clonotype has at least ten counts. The genes are TRBV12-3 or TRBV12-4 and TRBJ1-1; D is undetermined. V was pared by 2 bases and J by 5 bases, with 12 bases between. This CDR3 contains 14 residues. The CDR3 loop reads CASSLRQPGTEAFF. The DNA of the CDR3 is TGTGCCAGCAGTTTACGGCAGCCGGGGACTGAAGCTTTCTTT.

The sample holds a few counts of this clonotype. The rearrangement uses TRBV4-2 and TRBJ2-3; the match to TRBD2 covers 13 bases. V was pared by 3 bases and J by 4 bases, with 16 bases of the junction left unmatched. The germline V gene has CDR1 LGHNA and CDR2 YNFKEQ. The CDR3 contains 20 residues. The CDR3 region has the DNA TGTGCCAGCAGCCACCCCCCCCGACTAGCGGGAGGACCTCAGGCAGATACGCAGTATTTT. Translated: CASSHPPRLAGGPQADTQYF.

This clonotype has just a few counts. The chain combines TRBV7-2 with TRBJ2-7; 8 bases match TRBD1. With 3 bases clipped from V and 5 bases from J, the junction kept 6 bases outside the gene matches. The CDR3 runs to 14 residues. The germline gives CDR1 SGHTA, CDR2 FQGNSA. DNA for the CDR3: TGTGCCAGCAGCTTTTCTGGACAGGGACACGAGCAGTACTTC. Amino acids: CASSFSGQGHEQYF.

The chain carries TRBV9 and TRBJ2-1; the D is unclear. The CDR3 contains 10 residues. Trimming pared 7 bases from V and 8 bases from J, leaving 7 bases between. Looked up from germline, CDR1 is SGDLS and CDR2 is YYNGEE. CDR3 protein: CASGSYEQFF. CDR3 nucleotide sequence: TGTGCCAGCGGCTCGTATGAGCAGTTCTTC.

This clonotype was recorded a few times. The chain recombines TRBV20-1 with TRBJ2-5; D gene ambiguous. Between the trimmed V and J ends, which lost 6 bases and 1 base, there was a span of 12 bases. Germline values: CDR1 DFQATT, CDR2 SNEGSKA (reference sequence). The CDR3 loop spans 13 amino acids. CDR3 in amino acids: CSANGRIQETQYF. CDR3 in DNA: TGCAGTGCAAACGGACGGATCCAAGAGACCCAGTACTTC.

This clonotype was counted between two and nine times. This chain links TRBV24-1 with TRBJ2-1, with 8 bases identical to TRBD1. The germline CDR1 and CDR2 sequences are KGHDR and SFDVKD. The V gene end was trimmed by 3 bases and the J gene end by 8 bases; junction bases not matched to a gene: 2. The CDR3 is made up of 13 amino acids. The CDR3 loop is CATSDPRGHEQFF. The CDR3, as DNA: TGTGCCACCAGTGATCCCAGGGGGCATGAGCAGTTCTTC.

This clonotype was seen ten or more times. One end of the junction fails to match germline, which may point to a read error. This sequence joins TRBV5-1 and TRBJ2-5, with D uncertain. Germline CDR1 SGHRS, CDR2 YFSETQ. The CDR3 loop spans 13 amino acids. For the CDR3, the DNA is TGTGCCAGCAGCTTGGCCGACCAAGAGACCCAGTACTTC. Its protein product is CASSLADQETQYF. Based on the CDR3 plus reference TRBV5-1 and TRBJ2-5, the full variable domain is KAGVTQTPRYLIKTRGQQVTLSCSPISGHRSVSWYQQTPGQGLQFLFEYFSETQRNKGNFPGRFSGRQFSNSRSEMNVSTLELGDSALYLCASSLADQETQYFGPGTRLLVL.

This clonotype was seen ten or more times. This chain joins TRBV24-1 and TRBJ2-3, with 9 nucleotides matching TRBD1. Unmatched junction bases numbered 15, after V lost 4 bases and J lost 2 bases. Germline CDR1 reads KGHDR; CDR2 reads SFDVKD. CDR3 length: 19 amino acids. The CDR3 loop reads CATSDRGTRDRAPTDTQYF. The CDR3 region has the DNA TGTGCCACCAGTGACCGAGGAACCCGGGACAGGGCCCCCACAGATACGCAGTATTTT.

A few counts support this clonotype. The V gene is TRBV5-1, the J gene TRBJ2-7; D may correspond to TRBD1 or TRBD2 (5 bases each). The CDR3 runs to 15 residues. Between the trimmed V and J ends, which lost 2 bases and 7 bases, there was a span of 19 bases. Per germline, CDR1 SGHRS and CDR2 YFSETQ. In nucleotides, the CDR3 is TGCGCCAGCAGCTTTATCTCGGGACCCGTTGAGGAGCAGTACTTC. Its protein product is CASSFISGPVEEQYF.

The chain carries TRBV6-1 and TRBJ2-3; 9 bases fit TRBD1. The J segment lost 4 bases and the V segment lost 4 bases, leaving 9 bases of the junction unmatched. In germline, CDR1 is MNHNS, CDR2 SASEGT. This CDR3 comprises 16 residues. CDR3 bases: TGTGCCAGCAGTGGGCTGGGACAGGGAGAGGCAGATACGCAGTATTTT. The encoded protein is CASSGLGQGEADTQYF.

V is TRBV7-6 and J is TRBJ2-7, with D possibly called TRBD1 or TRBD2 (5 bases each). Germline loops: CDR1 SGHVS, CDR2 FNYEAQ. The CDR3 sequence is 15 residues long. The ends were cut back, 0 bases at V and 4 bases at J, with 13 bases in the middle. The CDR3 sequence: CASSLAYGARYEQYF. Here the CDR3 DNA reads TGTGCCAGCAGCTTAGCATACGGGGCGCGGTACGAGCAGTACTTC.

The CDR3 is CACCHPRAGVETQYF. As DNA, the CDR3 is TGTGCCTGCTGCCACCCCAGGGCAGGCGTAGAGACCCAGTACTTC. The rearrangement joins TRBV30 to TRBJ2-5; D is perhaps TRBD1 (5 bases). Germline V gene data show CDR1 as GTSNPN and CDR2 as SVGIG (reference sequence). The CDR3 covers 15 residues. Trimming cost V 6 bases and J 4 bases, with 21 bases left between them.

This clonotype has more than one count but fewer than ten. Relative to the germline gene, one junction end is altered; a read error may explain this. The chain joins TRBV18 to TRBJ2-7; D is uncertain. CDR3 length: 11 amino acids. Germline CDR1 and CDR2: KGHSH and LQKENI. The CDR3 DNA reads TGTGCCAGCTCACCATGGAGTAAACGGGTATTC. As protein: CASSPWSKRVF.

This clonotype appeared many times. The V gene is TRBV4-2, the J gene TRBJ2-3; 11 bases fit TRBD2. J gave up 1 base and V 2 bases, and 2 bases lay outside the gene matches. The CDR3 runs to 16 residues. Germline-derived CDR1 and CDR2 are LGHNA and YNFKEQ. The CDR3, as DNA: TGTGCCAGCAGCCAACCGACTAGCGGGGGCACAGATACGCAGTATTTT. Translation gives CASSQPTSGGTDTQYF.

Ten or more counts support this clonotype. J is TRBJ2-3 and V is TRBV15; 7 nucleotides align to TRBD1. The trim removed 1 base at V and 3 bases at J, leaving 7 bases unmatched. Per germline, CDR1 LNHNV and CDR2 YYDKDF (reference sequence). The CDR3 has 16 amino acids. CDR3 protein: CATSRGQGKTTDTQYF. The CDR3 coding sequence is TGTGCCACCAGCAGAGGACAGGGAAAAACTACAGATACGCAGTATTTT. Full variable domain (remainder filled in from reference TRBV15 and TRBJ2-3): DAMVIQNPRYQVTQFGKPVTLSCSQTLNHNVMYWYQQKSSQAPKLLFHYYDKDFNNEADTPDNFQSRRPNTSFCFLDIRSPGLGDTAMYLCATSRGQGKTTDTQYFGPGTRLTVL.

The V call is TRBV7-9, the J call TRBJ1-5; unclear D gene. The V end lost 1 base, the J end lost 6 bases, and 7 bases lay between the germline ends. Germline-derived CDR1 and CDR2 are SEHNR and FQNEAQ (reference sequence). This CDR3 region has 13 residues. The DNA of the CDR3 is TGTGCCAGCAGCTTAGAGGCCGGTCAGCCCCAGCATTTT. Translating gives CASSLEAGQPQHF.

This chain connects TRBV5-1 to TRBJ1-1; D gene ambiguous. The germline CDR1 and CDR2 sequences are SGHRS and YFSETQ. With 2 bases removed from V and 8 bases from J, the gap between germline ends came to 19 bases. There are 15 residues in the CDR3. In DNA form, the CDR3 reads TGCGCCAGCAGCTTCAGTGGATCGATCTGTCCCGAAGCTTTCTTT. It specifies CASSFSGSICPEAFF.

The chain couples TRBV5-1 to TRBJ2-2; 8 nucleotides align to TRBD1. The germline gives CDR1 SGHRS, CDR2 YFSETQ. The CDR3 is 15 amino acids. The J segment lost 3 bases and the V segment lost 0 bases, leaving 1 base of the junction unmatched. The CDR3 protein is CASSLETGDTGELFF. The CDR3 DNA sequence: TGCGCCAGCAGCTTGGAGACAGGGGACACCGGGGAGCTGTTTTTT.

In its sample, this clonotype was seen a few times. V and J are TRBV29-1 and TRBJ1-1; no definite D call. The CDR3 spans 11 residues. With 6 bases removed from V and 6 bases from J, the gap between germline ends came to 11 bases. Germline V gene lookup returns CDR1 SQVTM and CDR2 ANQGSEA. DNA of the CDR3: TGCAGCGTGGAGACGGTTCCTGAAGCTTTCTTT. Its translation: CSVETVPEAFF.